This T cell receptor (beta chain) is from a study of blood T cells in healthy people across ages. Study details: Per two T cells, template switching captured roughly one barcoded beta molecule.

A J-beta primer mix and a sample-barcoded 5' primer were used in a second PCR of about 7 to 12 cycles. Tagging of each cDNA molecule was performed by a template-switch adaptor with 12 random nucleotides. TCRdb independently ran MiXCR on the 5' RACE reads; one entry per CDR3 protein. Of about 900,000 distinct CDR3 sequences listed, roughly 52% are singletons. This clonotype was seen only a few times. Antigen specificity is unknown. Individuals who donated were healthy Caucasians from Russia aged roughly 6 to 90. Broader study findings: CMV infection status of these donors was not known.

This receptor was taken from a man aged 30-40 years in good health. Sequenced sample: blood.

The CDR3 sequence is CASSLLQGYVAYGYTF. The CDR3, as DNA: TGTGCCAGCAGCTTACTACAGGGGTATGTGGCCTATGGCTACACCTTC. V is TRBV7-9 and J is TRBJ1-2; 7 nucleotides align to TRBD1. This CDR3 region has 16 residues. With V trimmed by 2 bases and J by 4 bases, 10 bases remained unmatched. Germline assignment: CDR1 SEHNR and CDR2 FQNEAQ (reference sequence).